This is a list of T cell receptor beta chains from one sample in a study of cytomegalovirus exposure and HLA in healthy donors. The assay was immunoSEQ multiplex PCR, and TCRdb's table has in-frame clones only and misses some. The data show over 150,000 clones, roughly four fifths seen once. The sequencing sample was made of PBMCs. The receptors derive from a man in his 60s in good health and CMV-seronegative. Both conserved end residues are part of each CDR3. Fields, in order: CDR3 length, J gene, D gene, V gene, clone size, CDR3 protein, CDR3 DNA. A D gene is named only where the DNA matches it firmly. Expanded clones are given a class, and other clones once, few, many or no size at all.

14,TRBJ2-4,NA,TRBV6-6,NA,CASSYSSGLDIQYF,TGTGCCAGCAGTTACTCGTCAGGTTTGGACATTCAGTACTTC
15,TRBJ1-2,TRBD1,TRBV5-1,NA,CASSLTRDREGGYTF,TGCGCCAGCAGCTTGACCCGGGACAGGGAGGGTGGCTACACCTTC
16,TRBJ2-4,TRBD1,TRBV5-1,NA,CASSSGAGGLGNIQYF,TGCGCCAGCAGCTCTGGTGCAGGGGGCCTTGGAAACATTCAGTACTTC
16,TRBJ2-1,TRBD1,TRBV30,few,CAWSVPGTGLLNEQFF,TGTGCCTGGAGTGTACCAGGGACAGGGCTATTGAATGAGCAGTTCTTC
13,TRBJ1-1,NA,TRBV9,NA,CASSVVSYTEAFF,TGTGCCAGCAGCGTAGTATCCTACACTGAAGCTTTCTTT
11,TRBJ2-7,NA,TRBV29-1,NA,CSVEGRGRQYF,TGCAGCGTTGAAGGAAGGGGCCGGCAGTACTTC
15,TRBJ2-3,NA,TRBV6-5,NA,CASKERGGNADTQYF,TGTGCCAGCAAAGAAAGAGGGGGTAACGCAGATACGCAGTATTTT
16,TRBJ1-4,NA,TRBV7-2,NA,CASSSLRGRGGEKLFF,TGTGCCAGCAGCTCCCTTCGAGGCAGGGGAGGGGAAAAACTGTTTTTT
14,TRBJ1-2,TRBD1,TRBV5-1,once,CASSTSGGDYGYTF,TGCGCCAGCAGCACCTCAGGGGGTGACTATGGCTACACCTTC
14,TRBJ1-2,NA,TRBV7-9,NA,CASSPERVGYGYTF,TGTGCCAGCAGCCCGGAACGGGTTGGCTATGGCTACACCTTC
20,TRBJ2-3,NA,TRBV9,few,CASSARTGGVVLTSTDTQYF,TGTGCCAGCAGCGCCCGGACGGGGGGCGTTGTTCTAACTAGCACAGATACGCAGTATTTT
11,TRBJ1-2,TRBD1,TRBV27,few,CASRYRGGYTF,TGTGCCAGCCGGTACAGGGGTGGCTACACCTTC
15,TRBJ2-7,TRBD1,TRBV5-4,once,CASSTRDRGSYEQYF,TGTGCCAGCAGCACCCGGGACAGGGGGTCGTACGAGCAGTACTTC
13,TRBJ1-6,TRBD1,TRBV27,NA,CASSPDRVTPLHF,TGTGCCAGCAGTCCAGACAGGGTTACTCCCCTCCACTTT
16,TRBJ1-4,NA,TRBV28,NA,CASSLWQGSTNEKLFF,TGTGCCAGCAGTTTATGGCAGGGATCAACTAATGAAAAACTGTTTTTT
14,TRBJ2-5,NA,TRBV10-1,NA,CASSDRGRQETQYF,TGCGCCAGCAGTGACAGGGGACGCCAAGAGACCCAGTACTTC
17,TRBJ2-7,NA,TRBV5-1,NA,CASGGHNSLSELYEQYF,TGCGCCAGCGGGGGACATAACTCCCTCTCCGAATTATACGAGCAGTACTTC